This TCR beta chain was retrieved from a study of blood T cell repertoires in COVID-19. Overall study context: COVID-19 samples collected from the United States, Italy and Spain covered acute and convalescent phases. In each case, the material was cDNA or gDNA derived from T cells, B-cell-depleted T cells, or PBMCs.

Study processing details: Reference gene primer amplification in the assay estimated nucleated cell counts. Libraries were prepared by immunoSEQ multiplex PCR; TCRdb keeps only in-frame clonotypes and omits some of them. The D gene and trimming were derived from the DNA, and the V and J assignments and clone size from that table. Of around 230,000 clones in the sample, roughly 85% are singletons; the top ten hold approximately 5%. This clone was seen a few times. Patients in Seattle were enrolled during active infection, then followed longitudinally. The CDR3 length is 15 residues. With 3 bases removed from V and 3 bases from J, the gap between germline ends came to 12 bases. Per germline, CDR1 SGHAT and CDR2 FQNNGV.

This sequence originates from a man aged 45-65 years with COVID-19, enrolled during active disease. The chain joins TRBV11-2 to TRBJ1-3; TRBD1 is a possible D gene (5 bases). The sequenced sample consisted of peripheral blood. CDR3 loop: CASSLQGNIGNTIYF. Written as DNA, the CDR3 is TGTGCCAGCAGCTTGCAGGGAAATATTGGAAACACCATATATTTT.